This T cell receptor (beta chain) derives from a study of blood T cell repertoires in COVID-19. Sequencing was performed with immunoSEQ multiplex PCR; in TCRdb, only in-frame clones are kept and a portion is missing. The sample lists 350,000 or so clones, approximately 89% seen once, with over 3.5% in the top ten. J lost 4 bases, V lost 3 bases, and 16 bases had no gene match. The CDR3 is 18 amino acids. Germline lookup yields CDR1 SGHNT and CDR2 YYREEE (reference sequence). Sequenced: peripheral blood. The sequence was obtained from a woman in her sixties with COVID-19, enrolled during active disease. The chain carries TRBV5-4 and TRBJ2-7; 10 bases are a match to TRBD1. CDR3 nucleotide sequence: TGTGCCAGCAGCTCGTCGGGACTTGGGGGACAGGGGAGGTACGAGCAGTACTTC. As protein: CASSSSGLGGQGRYEQYF.